Listed below are T cell receptor beta chains from one sample, sequenced in a study of shared clonotypes between healthy human individuals. TCRdb's copy holds only in-frame clones and misses some; the assay was immunoSEQ multiplex PCR. Among just over 2,000,000 clones listed, over 85% were seen once. Sequencing was carried out using naive CD8+ T cells sorted from blood. The receptors were sampled from a young man in good health. CDR3s include the opening cysteine and the closing phenylalanine or tryptophan. D genes are given only for firm matches. The size entry is marked missing in some rows and otherwise reads once, few, many or a size class.

V	size	D	J	DNA	CDR3
TRBV13	.	TRBD1	TRBJ2-7	TGTGCCAGCAGCTTAGCCCCCTGGGGACAGGTGTCCTACGAGCAGTACTTC	CASSLAPWGQVSYEQYF
TRBV27	.	TRBD1	TRBJ2-5	TGTGCCAGCAGTCTAAATGACAGGGCCCCGGGAGAGACCCAGTACTTC	CASSLNDRAPGETQYF
TRBV7-2	.	.	TRBJ2-3	TGTGCCAGCAGCTTAATGGGGTCCCTGGATACGCAGTATTTT	CASSLMGSLDTQYF
TRBV11-2	once	TRBD1	TRBJ2-7	TGTGCCAGCAGCTTAGTAACAGGGGACCACGAGCAGTACTTC	CASSLVTGDHEQYF
TRBV5-1	.	.	TRBJ1-1	TGCGCCAGCAGCTTGAATCGAGGGGACACTGAAGCTTTCTTT	CASSLNRGDTEAFF
TRBV19	.	TRBD1	TRBJ2-7	TGTGCCAGTAGTCCTGGGACAGGGAGGTACGAGCAGTACTTC	CASSPGTGRYEQYF
TRBV19	few	.	TRBJ1-2	TGTGCCAGTAGTTTTAGAGGCGCGAGGGACTACACCTTC	CASSFRGARDYTF
TRBV7-6	.	.	TRBJ1-4	TGTGCCAGCAGCTTATCTGTAGTTGCAACTAATGAAAAACTGTTTTTT	CASSLSVVATNEKLFF
TRBV28	.	TRBD1	TRBJ2-7	TGTGCCAGCAGTTTGGGACAGGGGCGCTCCTACGAGCAGTACTTC	CASSLGQGRSYEQYF
TRBV10-3	.	.	TRBJ2-2	TGTGCCATCAGTGAGTCGGCGGGTGCGAACACCGGGGAGCTGTTTTTT	CAISESAGANTGELFF
TRBV5-6	.	.	TRBJ2-7	TGTGCCAGCAGCTTGGGGACTACTGGCTACGAGCAGTACTTC	CASSLGTTGYEQYF
TRBV2	.	TRBD2	TRBJ2-7	TGTGCCAGCAGTGAAGTGCGGGAGGGCCTTGGATACGAGCAGTACTTC	CASSEVREGLGYEQYF
TRBV5-6	once	TRBD1	TRBJ2-2	TGTGCCAGCAGCAACCGGGACAGGGCCACCGGGGAGCTGTTTTTT	CASSNRDRATGELFF
TRBV10-2	.	TRBD1	TRBJ2-7	TGCGCCAGTAGGTGGGAGGGCGGGACAGGGGCCTACGAGCAGTACTTC	CASRWEGGTGAYEQYF
TRBV6-1	.	.	TRBJ1-2	TGTGCCAGCAGTGAAGGGACGAATCCCATATATGGCTACACCTTC	CASSEGTNPIYGYTF
TRBV30	.	.	TRBJ2-5	TGTGCCTGGAGTGTCTGGCACCAAGAGACCCAGTACTTC	CAWSVWHQETQYF
TRBV19	.	.	TRBJ2-3	TGTGCCAGTAGTATTCTTCTAGGCACAGATACGCAGTATTTT	CASSILLGTDTQYF
TRBV6-5	.	.	TRBJ2-3	TGTGCCAACCAAACGAGGAGCACAGATACGCAGTATTTT	CANQTRSTDTQYF
TRBV6-1	once	.	TRBJ2-3	TGTGCCAGCCTTTTGGGGGGACCTAGCACAGATACGCAGTATTTT	CASLLGGPSTDTQYF
TRBV11-2	.	TRBD2	TRBJ2-3	TGTGCCAGCAGCTTTCTAGCGGGAGACTTCGGCACAGATACGCAGTATTTT	CASSFLAGDFGTDTQYF
TRBV27	.	TRBD1	TRBJ2-7	TGTGCCAGCAGTCCAATCCTCGGCCAGGGGGCTACCTACGAGCAGTACTTC	CASSPILGQGATYEQYF
TRBV9	.	.	TRBJ2-5	TGTGCCAGCAGCGTAGTAGGTGGGTTGGAGACCCAGTACTTC	CASSVVGGLETQYF
TRBV11-3	.	.	TRBJ2-7	TGTGCCAGCAGCTTGGGTCCCACCTACGAGCAGTACTTC	CASSLGPTYEQYF
TRBV7-9	.	TRBD2	TRBJ2-1	TGTGCCAGCAGCTCCGTACTAGCGGGGTACAACAATGAGCAGTTCTTC	CASSSVLAGYNNEQFF
TRBV28	.	TRBD1	TRBJ1-4	TGTGCCAGCAGATTACCGGGACAGGTTAATGAAAAACTGTTTTTT	CASRLPGQVNEKLFF
TRBV27	.	.	TRBJ1-1	TGTGCGGCGGGAAACACTGAAGCTTTCTTT	CAAGNTEAFF
TRBV4-1	few	.	TRBJ1-3	TGCGCCAGCAGCTTTGGAGAGGGGGGATTGGGCACCATATATTTT	CASSFGEGGLGTIYF
TRBV27	.	TRBD1	TRBJ1-5	TGTGCCAGCAGTTCGACAGGGGATCAGCCCCAGCATTTT	CASSSTGDQPQHF
TRBV13	.	.	TRBJ2-5	TGTGCCAGCAGCTTAGTGGGCGGGGGCGGAGAGACCCAGTACTTC	CASSLVGGGGETQYF
TRBV4-1	.	TRBD1	TRBJ2-7	TGCGCCAGCAGCTCTCAGGGGACAGGGTCCTACGAGCAGTACTTC	CASSSQGTGSYEQYF
TRBV19	.	TRBD2	TRBJ2-5	TGTGCCAGTAGTGTAATAGCGGGGGCCTGGGAGACCCAGTACTTC	CASSVIAGAWETQYF
TRBV2	.	TRBD2	TRBJ2-5	TGTGCCAGCAGTGAAGACGCGGGAGCCCAAGAGACCCAGTACTTC	CASSEDAGAQETQYF
TRBV30	.	TRBD2	TRBJ2-5	TGTGCCTGGAGTGCGTATGCTAGCGGAGGTACGGAGACCCAGTACTTC	CAWSAYASGGTETQYF
TRBV6-1	.	TRBD1	TRBJ1-5	TGTGCCAGCAGTGAAGGGCCGGGGCAGGGGGCTTGGCAGCCCCAGCATTTT	CASSEGPGQGAWQPQHF
TRBV5-6	.	TRBD1	TRBJ2-1	TGTGCCAGCAGCGAAATAGGGACAGATTACTACAATGAGCAGTTCTTC	CASSEIGTDYYNEQFF
TRBV27	.	TRBD1	TRBJ2-7	TGTGCCAGCAGTTTGCTGGGGACAGGGGTCTACGAGCAGTACTTC	CASSLLGTGVYEQYF
TRBV7-6	once	.	TRBJ2-3	TGTGCCAGCAGCTCGCCAACCCAGAGAGCAGATACGCAGTATTTT	CASSSPTQRADTQYF
TRBV7-9	.	.	TRBJ2-2	TGTGCCAGCAGCTTAGTGCAACAGGGCGGGGAGCTGTTTTTT	CASSLVQQGGELFF
TRBV6-5	.	.	TRBJ1-4	TGTGCCAGCAGTTCGCAAGGGAGACACCCTAATGAAAAACTGTTTTTT	CASSSQGRHPNEKLFF
TRBV28	.	TRBD2	TRBJ2-7	TGTGCCAGCAGCATACTAGCGGGAGCAAGCTACGAGCAGTACTTC	CASSILAGASYEQYF
TRBV4-1	.	TRBD2	TRBJ2-1	TGCGCCAGCAGCCAAGAAGCAGCGGGAGGGCCGAGTGGCTCCTACAATGAGCAGTTCTTC	CASSQEAAGGPSGSYNEQFF
TRBV5-4	.	TRBD2	TRBJ2-1	TGTGCCAGCAGCGCGGGACTAGACATCAACAACAATGAGCAGTTCTTC	CASSAGLDINNNEQFF
TRBV5-4	.	.	TRBJ1-1	TGTGCCAGCTCACAGGGCTTGAACACTGAAGCTTTCTTT	CASSQGLNTEAFF
TRBV6-5	.	.	TRBJ2-5	TGTGCCAGCAGTTACTACGTCGGGGAGACCCAGTACTTC	CASSYYVGETQYF
TRBV30	.	.	TRBJ2-1	TGTGCCTGGAGAAATTTTGGTGTAACGGAGCAGTTCTTC	CAWRNFGVTEQFF
TRBV4-1	.	.	TRBJ2-3	TGCGCCAGCAGCTCACTAGACACGCAGTATTTT	CASSSLDTQYF
TRBV7-9	.	.	TRBJ2-7	TGTGCCAGCAGCCGGGACGGGTCCTACGAGCAGTACTTC	CASSRDGSYEQYF
TRBV5-6	.	.	TRBJ2-7	TGTGCCAGCAGCCCCCCGTCGTGGGACCCCTACGAGCAGTACTTC	CASSPPSWDPYEQYF
TRBV9	.	TRBD2	TRBJ2-5	TGTGCCAGCAGCGGACTTTCTAGCGGGAGGGTCCCAGAGACCCAGTACTTC	CASSGLSSGRVPETQYF
TRBV27	.	.	TRBJ2-3	TGTGCCAGCAGTTTAAGCGACAGTGCCACAGATACGCAGTATTTT	CASSLSDSATDTQYF
TRBV7-2	.	TRBD2	TRBJ2-7	TGTGCCAGCAGCCCCGGACTAGCGGAACACTACGAGCAGTACTTC	CASSPGLAEHYEQYF
TRBV19	.	.	TRBJ2-7	TGTGCCAGTAGTATAGGAGGGACCCTAGTCGAGCAGTACTTC	CASSIGGTLVEQYF